Listed below are T cell receptor beta chains from one sample, sequenced in a study of cytomegalovirus exposure and HLA in healthy donors. Using immunoSEQ multiplex PCR, the repertoire was profiled, and TCRdb retains in-frame clones only, with some absent. The table shows around 33,000 clones, with approximately 76% occurring only once. The sample consisted of PBMCs. The source is a woman under 40 in good health and CMV-seropositive. The CDR3 runs from the conserved cysteine through the conserved F or W.

TRBJ1-3,TRBV7-8,13,CASSLSGLGAIYF
TRBJ2-7,TRBV28,15,CASRTLGTKFSEQYF
TRBJ1-2,TRBV5-6,15,CASSLDRRANYGYTF
TRBJ2-1,TRBV25-1,12,CASRTGGAEQFF
TRBJ2-1,TRBV30,18,CAWIFSGGPIGSYNEQFF
TRBJ2-1,TRBV7-3,19,CASSLRPGASGRVVHEQFF
TRBJ1-2,TRBV5-5,15,CASSLDRAIGYGYTF
TRBJ2-7,TRBV19,14,CASSTGTGSYEQYF
TRBJ2-7,TRBV28,14,CASSFPGGPYEQYF
TRBJ1-2,TRBV5-4,14,CASRQGQGAYGYPF